These 30 T cell receptor beta chains were all obtained from the same sample, sequenced in a study of long-term antiretroviral therapy in people with HIV. They ran version v3.0 of the immunoSEQ assay at survey level. Generated by immunoSEQ multiplex PCR, the TCRdb table keeps only in-frame clones and is missing some. The sample carries thousands of clones, 88% recorded once. The starting material was unsorted PBMCs, obtained 1.3 years after starting antiretroviral therapy. These receptors all stem from a woman aged 45-65 years with HIV.

V and J are TRBV5-1 and TRBJ1-6, with 9 nucleotides matching TRBD1. J was trimmed by 7 bases and V by 3 bases; bases with no gene match: 5. The length of the CDR3 is 15 residues. Germline V gene sequence: CDR1 SGHRS, CDR2 YFSETQ. CDR3 region: CASSWDRDVNSPLHF. CDR3 nucleotide sequence: TGCGCCAGCAGCTGGGACAGGGATGTAAATTCACCCCTCCACTTT.

The J gene is TRBJ2-3, the V gene TRBV5-1; TRBD1 aligns across 7 bases. The V gene end was trimmed by 1 base and the J gene end by 3 bases; junction bases not matched to a gene: 8. Germline CDR1 is SGHRS and CDR2 is YFSETQ. The CDR3 extends over 16 amino acids. CDR3 sequence reads: CASSLPTGSETDTQYF. The CDR3 DNA reads as TGCGCCAGCAGCTTGCCGACAGGGAGTGAGACAGATACGCAGTATTTT.

The gene calls are TRBV6-6 and TRBJ2-7; D is uncertain. The germline CDR1 and CDR2 sequences are MNHNY and SVGAGI (reference sequence). V was cut by 0 bases and J by 3 bases, with 12 bases left in between. The CDR3 is 15 residues long. The CDR3 region is CASSYSGSPGYEQYF. In DNA, the CDR3 is TGTGCCAGCAGTTACTCAGGATCCCCCGGCTACGAGCAGTACTTC.

The chain employs TRBV27 and TRBJ2-5; either TRBD1 or TRBD2 may supply D (5 bases each). Deletions cut 4 bases from V and 5 bases from J, with 17 bases between. Germline loops: CDR1 MNHEY, CDR2 SMNVEV (reference sequence). The CDR3 length is 15 residues. In DNA form, the CDR3 reads TGTGCCAGCAGTTCCCGAGGGGTAGGTGTGGAGACCCAGTACTTC. Protein sequence: CASSSRGVGVETQYF.

V and J are TRBV4-2 and TRBJ2-1; no firm D call. V was cut by 1 base and J by 6 bases, with 10 bases left in between. The CDR3 is 14 residues long. Per germline, CDR1 LGHNA and CDR2 YNFKEQ. The CDR3: CASSQVETFNEQFF. The CDR3 DNA follows: TGTGCCAGCAGCCAAGTGGAGACTTTCAATGAGCAGTTCTTC.

The V and J genes are TRBV2 and TRBJ2-5; the D is unclear. Trimming cost V 2 bases and J 5 bases, with 15 bases left between them. This CDR3 is built from 15 residues. Germline lookup yields CDR1 SNHLY and CDR2 FYNNEI. The CDR3 sequence is CASSELRTLQETQYF. The CDR3, as DNA: TGTGCCAGCAGTGAACTAAGGACCTTACAGGAGACCCAGTACTTC.

CDR3 DNA: TGTGCCAGCTCACCTACAGGGGAGCCCCAGCATTTT. Amino acids: CASSPTGEPQHF. V usage is TRBV18 and J usage is TRBJ1-5, with 7 bases aligning to TRBD1. V shed 3 bases, J shed 8 bases, and the junction held 1 base outside the gene matches. This CDR3 comprises 12 residues. The germline gives CDR1 KGHSH, CDR2 LQKENI. Variable domain in full (rest from reference TRBV18 and TRBJ1-5): NAGVMQNPRHLVRRRGQEARLRCSPMKGHSHVYWYRQLPEEGLKFMVYLQKENIIDESGMPKERFSAEFPKEGPSILRIQQVVRGDSAAYFCASSPTGEPQHFGDGTRLSIL.

The chain links TRBV30 to TRBJ2-3; 10 nucleotides line up with TRBD2. Germline CDR1 reads GTSNPN; CDR2 reads SVGIG (reference sequence). Losses at the gene ends were 2 bases for V and 0 bases for J; bases not matched to a gene: 8. The CDR3 runs to 17 residues. The CDR3 DNA is TGTGCCTGGAGTCGGAGACTAGCGGGTCCTAGCACAGATACGCAGTATTTT. Translated, it gives CAWSRRLAGPSTDTQYF. The complete variable domain, with remaining parts taken from reference TRBV30 and TRBJ2-3, reads SQTIHQWPATLVQPVGSPLSLECTVEGTSNPNLYWYRQAAGRGLQLLFYSVGIGQISSEVPQNLSASRPQDRQFILSSKKLLLSDSGFYLCAWSRRLAGPSTDTQYFGPGTRLTVL.

The V gene is TRBV9, the J gene TRBJ2-3; no definite D call. Germline V CDR1 and CDR2: SGDLS, YYNGEE. This CDR3 has 14 amino acids. V shed 4 bases and J shed 0 bases, with 9 bases lying between them. The CDR3, as DNA: TGTGCCAGCAGCCCGAACGACAGCACAGATACGCAGTATTTT. It translates to CASSPNDSTDTQYF.

The rearrangement uses TRBV7-2 and TRBJ2-1; D is possibly TRBD1 or TRBD2 (5 bases each). The CDR3 is 15 residues long. The germline V and J ends were trimmed by 5 bases and 6 bases, with 17 bases remaining between them. Germline loops: CDR1 SGHTA, CDR2 FQGNSA. The CDR3 protein is CASSDSGTRANEQFF. For the CDR3, the DNA is TGTGCCAGCAGCGATTCAGGGACGAGGGCCAATGAGCAGTTCTTC.

The chain uses TRBV18 and TRBJ2-1; 9 bases are a match to TRBD2. The CDR3 is 16 amino acids. From germline, CDR1 is KGHSH and CDR2 LQKENI. J was trimmed by 4 bases and V by 3 bases; bases with no gene match: 7. In DNA, the CDR3 is TGTGCCAGCTCACCCGCGGCTAGCGGGGATTACAATGAGCAGTTCTTC. Amino acid sequence: CASSPAASGDYNEQFF.

This clone was detected only once. The rearrangement links TRBV18 to TRBJ2-5; D might be TRBD1 or TRBD2, each matching 6 bases. The V end lost 2 bases, the J end lost 5 bases, and 18 bases lay between the germline ends. The germline V gene encodes CDR1 KGHSH and CDR2 LQKENI. This CDR3 comprises 16 residues. DNA of the CDR3: TGTGCCAGCTCACCATCTCGGACAGCTGCGGGGGAGACCCAGTACTTC. This translates into CASSPSRTAAGETQYF. Variable domain in full (rest from reference TRBV18 and TRBJ2-5): NAGVMQNPRHLVRRRGQEARLRCSPMKGHSHVYWYRQLPEEGLKFMVYLQKENIIDESGMPKERFSAEFPKEGPSILRIQQVVRGDSAAYFCASSPSRTAAGETQYFGPGTRLLVL.

The CDR3 loop is CASSFIRGPLFF. The DNA for the CDR3 is TGTGCCAGCAGCTTTATCCGAGGGCCTTTGTTTTTT. The rearrangement uses TRBV5-6 and TRBJ1-4, with unresolved D. Trimming stripped 2 bases from V and 15 bases from J, with 14 bases between. The germline CDR1 and CDR2 sequences are SGHDT and YYEEEE. The CDR3 is made up of 12 amino acids.

This rearrangement joins TRBV5-1 to TRBJ1-4, with TRBD1 matching 7 bases. Losses at the gene ends were 4 bases for V and 2 bases for J; bases not matched to a gene: 5. The CDR3 length is 15 residues. Germline V lookup: CDR1 SGHRS, CDR2 YFSETQ. CDR3 amino acids: CASSDSGQTNEKLFF. Here the CDR3 DNA reads TGCGCCAGCAGCGACTCGGGACAGACTAATGAAAAACTGTTTTTT.

The rearrangement joins TRBV7-2 to TRBJ2-5, with D possibly TRBD2 on 5 matching bases. The CDR3 loop spans 16 amino acids. The germline V gene has CDR1 SGHTA and CDR2 FQGNSA. The germline V and J ends were trimmed by 1 base and 4 bases, with 16 bases remaining between them. Here the CDR3 DNA reads TGTGCCAGCAGCTTAGTAAGGCCGGCTGCGGGAGAGACCCAGTACTTC. It is translated as CASSLVRPAAGETQYF.

The V gene is TRBV7-3, the J gene TRBJ2-1; 11 bases line up with TRBD2. V lost 1 base, J lost 8 bases, and 10 bases stayed unmatched. From germline, CDR1 is SGHTA and CDR2 FQGTGA. CDR3 size: 17 residues. As DNA, the CDR3 is TGTGCCAGCAGCTTAATCGGGCTAGCGGGGGGCATTGATGAGCAGTTCTTC. It encodes CASSLIGLAGGIDEQFF.

There are a few counts of this clone. This chain uses TRBV23-1 with TRBJ2-7; the match to TRBD1 covers 9 bases. TRBV23-1 is flagged as an ORF with uncertain function. The CDR3 covers 17 residues. The V gene end was trimmed by 3 bases and the J gene end by 0 bases; junction bases not matched to a gene: 9. The CDR3 loop is CASSQFMRGQGSYEQYV. The CDR3, as DNA: TGCGCCAGCAGTCAGTTTATGAGGGGACAGGGCTCCTACGAGCAGTACGTC.

The CDR3 loop reads CASKGTADRPRQQYV. The CDR3 nucleotides are TGTGCCAGCAAGGGAACGGCGGACAGGCCAAGACAGCAGTACGTC. This chain connects TRBV27 to TRBJ2-7, with 7 bases matching TRBD1. V trimming: 7 bases; J trimming: 8 bases; junction bases outside the gene matches: 17. Germline V CDR1 and CDR2: MNHEY, SMNVEV (reference sequence). The CDR3 is made up of 15 amino acids.

This chain connects TRBV6-5 to TRBJ2-7, with D tentatively TRBD1 (5 bases). The germline gives CDR1 MNHEY, CDR2 SVGAGI. The V gene lost 0 bases and the J gene lost 3 bases, with 9 bases spanning the gap. The CDR3 extends over 14 amino acids. CDR3 in amino acids: CASSYSTQGYEQYF. CDR3 nucleotide sequence: TGTGCCAGCAGTTACTCGACTCAGGGCTACGAGCAGTACTTC.

The chain uses TRBV10-2 and TRBJ2-7; the match to TRBD1 covers 8 bases. J gave up 5 bases and V 6 bases, and 12 bases lay outside the gene matches. CDR1 is WSHSY and CDR2 is SAAADI in the germline V gene. The CDR3 loop spans 15 amino acids. CDR3: CASSLRDRQANEQYF. The CDR3, as DNA: TGCGCCAGCAGCCTAAGGGACAGGCAGGCTAACGAGCAGTACTTC.

This chain links TRBV10-2 with TRBJ1-1; the D is unclear. The V and J ends lost 5 bases and 4 bases respectively, with 11 bases between them. Germline V gene sequence: CDR1 WSHSY, CDR2 SAAADI. The CDR3 has 13 residues. CDR3 sequence: CASSSPPGTEAFF. CDR3 DNA sequence: TGCGCCAGCAGTAGTCCCCCAGGCACTGAAGCTTTCTTT.

V usage is TRBV11-2 and J usage is TRBJ1-6; D is possibly TRBD1 (5 bases). The V gene lost 0 bases and the J gene lost 8 bases, with 14 bases spanning the gap. The CDR3 is made up of 16 amino acids. CDR1 and CDR2 from the germline V gene are SGHAT and FQNNGV. The CDR3 is CASSLDWGGSDSPLHF. The CDR3 region has the DNA TGTGCCAGCAGCTTAGATTGGGGGGGGTCGGATTCACCCCTCCACTTT.

The chain combines TRBV4-2 with TRBJ1-1; D is undetermined. The CDR3 runs to 20 residues. V was trimmed by 0 bases and J by 0 bases, leaving 23 bases between them. CDR1 LGHNA and CDR2 YNFKEQ come from the germline V gene. The CDR3 sequence: CASSQDNIRGVLILNTEAFF. For the CDR3, the DNA is TGTGCCAGCAGCCAAGACAACATCCGAGGCGTCTTAATTTTGAACACTGAAGCTTTCTTT.

This chain joins TRBV6-6 and TRBJ2-3; the D is unclear. Germline values: CDR1 MNHNY, CDR2 SVGAGI (reference sequence). V gave up 2 bases and J gave up 2 bases, with 2 bases separating them. The CDR3 length is 12 residues. Here the CDR3 reads CASSYDTDTQYF. The CDR3 DNA reads as TGTGCCAGCAGTTACGACACAGATACGCAGTATTTT.

A single count supports this clone. The rearrangement joins TRBV28 to TRBJ1-1; 9 nucleotides line up with TRBD1. J was trimmed by 0 bases and V by 8 bases; bases with no gene match: 1. From germline, CDR1 is MDHEN and CDR2 SYDVKM. The CDR3 totals 13 residues. The CDR3 sequence: CASGQGLNTEAFF. DNA of the CDR3: TGTGCCAGCGGACAGGGGCTGAACACTGAAGCTTTCTTT. The whole variable domain, remainder taken from reference TRBV28 and TRBJ1-1, is DVKVTQSSRYLVKRTGEKVFLECVQDMDHENMFWYRQDPGLGLRLIYFSYDVKMKEKGDIPEGYSVSREKKERFSLILESASTNQTSMYLCASGQGLNTEAFFGQGTRLTVV.

This clone was found a few times. The chain has TRBV27 and TRBJ1-6; D may be TRBD1 (5 bases). The CDR3 has 14 residues. Trimming cost V 3 bases and J 5 bases, with 8 bases left between them. Germline CDR1 is MNHEY and CDR2 is SMNVEV (reference sequence). The CDR3 nucleotides read TGTGCCAGCAGTTTTGGGGGAAATAATTCACCCCTCCACTTT. Translation gives CASSFGGNNSPLHF.

This chain links TRBV10-1 with TRBJ2-3; no clear D. Trimming cost V 1 base and J 1 base, with 3 bases left between them. There are 13 residues in the CDR3. Germline loops: CDR1 WNHNN, CDR2 SYGVQD (reference sequence). As DNA, the CDR3 is TGCGCCAGCAGTGAGTTAGGCACAGATACGCAGTATTTT. Protein: CASSELGTDTQYF.

V and J are TRBV5-5 and TRBJ1-5, with D possibly matching TRBD1 (6 bases). Trimming removed 3 bases from V and 6 bases from J, with 19 bases in between. The CDR3 is 16 residues long. CDR1 SGHKS and CDR2 YYEKEE come from the germline V gene (reference sequence). The CDR3 DNA follows: TGTGCCAGCAGCTCGGGTAGATGGGGGCAGAGTCAGCCCCAGCATTTT. Protein: CASSSGRWGQSQPQHF.

The V gene is TRBV30, the J gene TRBJ1-6, with D possibly being TRBD1 (6 bases). V was pared by 2 bases and J by 7 bases, with 18 bases between. Germline loops: CDR1 GTSNPN, CDR2 SVGIG (reference sequence). CDR3 length: 16 amino acids. The CDR3 is CAWSPDLVGQNSPLHF. The CDR3, as DNA: TGTGCCTGGAGTCCGGACCTCGTAGGACAGAATTCACCCCTCCACTTT. The full variable domain, completed using reference TRBV30 and TRBJ1-6, is SQTIHQWPATLVQPVGSPLSLECTVEGTSNPNLYWYRQAAGRGLQLLFYSVGIGQISSEVPQNLSASRPQDRQFILSSKKLLLSDSGFYLCAWSPDLVGQNSPLHFGNGTRLTVT.

The chain uses TRBV27 and TRBJ2-3; TRBD2 matches at 12 bases. The germline V gene encodes CDR1 MNHEY and CDR2 SMNVEV (reference sequence). V lost 0 bases, J lost 2 bases, and 9 bases stayed unmatched. The CDR3 runs 19 residues. Here the CDR3 DNA reads TGTGCCAGCAGTTTATCCGGACTAGCGGGGACACCCCCCACAGATACGCAGTATTTT. Amino acids: CASSLSGLAGTPPTDTQYF.